The clone carrying this T cell receptor (beta chain) was observed a handful of times. Its antigen is still unknown. Averaging approximately 0.11 L, one heparinised blood draw was given by each donor. Isolation of CD4+ naive, central memory, regulatory and stem cell-like memory cells was achieved by sorting via CD45RO/CCR7/CD25/CD127/CD95/CD27. All sorted populations exceeded 95% purity. These data belong to a study of beta chain features in type 1 diabetes. Study results and limitations: Insertion counts at VDJ junctions were lower in type 1 diabetes patients, who also showed more deletions there. Among all four CD4+ subsets, Type 1 diabetes patients had TCRB CDR3s that were moderately but significantly shorter.

The junction had 11 bases not matched to a gene; V was cut back by 4 bases and J by 1 base. There are 16 residues in the CDR3. From germline, CDR1 is SQVTM and CDR2 ANQGSEA. The study reverse transcribed the entire isolated RNA, so it sequenced expressed TCRB transcripts. Sequencing used immunoSEQ multiplex PCR; TCRdb keeps in-frame clones, though not all of them. The repertoire holds 350,000 to 450,000 clones, with 10% to 15% as singletons. The chain carries TRBV29-1 and TRBJ2-3, with TRBD1 matching over 7 bases. The material sequenced was naive CD4+ T cells from blood. The receptor was isolated from a woman in her late teens or twenties with type 1 diabetes. This CDR3 reads CSVGWDSRGGTDTQYF. The CDR3 coding sequence is TGCAGCGTTGGGTGGGACAGCCGGGGTGGCACAGATACGCAGTATTTT.